This T cell receptor beta chain is drawn from a study of blood T cell repertoires in COVID-19. For the study at large: The samples span acute and convalescent COVID-19 from the United States, Italy and Spain.

In the original workflow: Reference gene primer amplification yielded estimated nucleated cell counts. Repertoires were generated with immunoSEQ multiplex PCR, while TCRdb's copy carries only in-frame clones and drops some. V, J and clone size reflect that table, while D and trimming were determined from the DNA. Of around 100,000 clones in the sample, 75% to 95% were seen once. V was trimmed by 1 base and J by 3 bases, leaving 10 bases between them. The CDR3 has 15 amino acids. The germline V gene has CDR1 LGHNA and CDR2 YNFKEQ. The specimen sequenced was peripheral blood. The TCR sequence derives from a human donor in a cohort sampled during active COVID-19. This chain uses TRBV4-2 with TRBJ2-1; tentatively, D is TRBD2 (5 bases). The CDR3: CASSQAGNNYNEQFF. For the CDR3, the DNA is TGTGCCAGCAGCCAAGCGGGGAACAACTACAATGAGCAGTTCTTC.